A single sample gave rise to the 32 T cell receptor beta chains below, sequenced in a study of shared clonotypes between healthy human individuals. Naivety among CD8 cells was defined by CD45RO negativity and positive CCR7 selection, thereby excluding terminally differentiated effector memory CD45RA+ cells. Method: immunoSEQ multiplex PCR; TCRdb's copy keeps in-frame clones and lacks some. The sample has nearly 2 million clones, about 95% seen once. The sequenced material came from naive CD8+ T cells sorted from blood. The receptors stem from a man aged 18 to 29 in good health.

The rearrangement links TRBV2 to TRBJ2-7; 8 bases match TRBD2. This CDR3 has 14 amino acids. Germline values: CDR1 SNHLY, CDR2 FYNNEI. Trimming took 4 bases from V and 2 from J; bases not matched to a gene: 4. The DNA of the CDR3 is TGTGCCAGCAGTGGACTAGCGCGTACCTACGAGCAGTACTTC. As protein: CASSGLARTYEQYF.

This sequence joins TRBV10-2 and TRBJ2-3, with TRBD2 matching over 9 bases. The junction had 2 bases not matched to a gene; V was cut back by 3 bases and J by 4 bases. Looked up from germline, CDR1 is WSHSY and CDR2 is SAAADI. This CDR3 contains 14 residues. The CDR3 nucleotides read TGCGCCAGCAGTGATGCGGGGGGGCCAGATACGCAGTATTTT. It specifies CASSDAGGPDTQYF.

CDR3 region: CASRTAAYEQYF. The CDR3 DNA sequence: TGTGCCAGCAGAACGGCGGCCTACGAGCAGTACTTC. The rearrangement joins TRBV2 to TRBJ2-7; D unresolved. Trimming took off 6 bases at V and 2 bases at J, with 8 bases between the two ends. The CDR3 has 12 residues. CDR1 SNHLY and CDR2 FYNNEI come from the germline V gene.

Points on this clone: Other DNA sequences of this sample code for an identical CDR3. This chain links TRBV27 with TRBJ2-2; D is unclear. The ends were cut back, 4 bases at V and 7 bases at J, with 7 bases in the middle. CDR1 and CDR2 (germline): MNHEY, SMNVEV (reference sequence). The CDR3 has 12 amino acids. CDR3 loop: CASSSPGGELFF. Written as DNA, the CDR3 is TGTGCCAGCAGTTCCCCCGGCGGGGAGCTGTTTTTT.

Only one count was recorded for this clone. The chain couples TRBV20-1 to TRBJ2-1; D is uncertain. This CDR3 is 11 amino acids long. Between the trimmed V and J ends, which lost 5 bases and 7 bases, there was a span of 9 bases. Per germline, CDR1 DFQATT and CDR2 SNEGSKA (reference sequence). The CDR3 spells CSAPSRNEQFF. CDR3 nucleotide sequence: TGCAGTGCTCCCTCGCGGAATGAGCAGTTCTTC.

This CDR3 reads CASSSRDIYNEQFF. The CDR3 DNA follows: TGTGCCAGCAGCTCCCGGGACATTTACAATGAGCAGTTCTTC. V and J are TRBV5-8 and TRBJ2-1, with D possibly matching TRBD1 (6 bases). Germline V lookup: CDR1 SGHTS, CDR2 YDEGEE. The CDR3 covers 14 residues. Deletions cut 3 bases from V and 4 bases from J, with 11 bases between. The variable domain in full, completed from reference TRBV5-8 and TRBJ2-1, reads EAGVTQSPTHLIKTRGQQATLRCSPISGHTSVYWYQQALGLGLQFLLWYDEGEERNRGNFPPRFSGRQFPNYSSELNVNALELEDSALYLCASSSRDIYNEQFFGPGTRLTVL.

This chain links TRBV11-2 with TRBJ1-1, with a weak D call TRBD1 (6 bases). The CDR3 is 16 amino acids. The V and J ends lost 5 bases and 0 bases respectively, with 16 bases between them. Per germline, CDR1 SGHAT and CDR2 FQNNGV. CDR3 loop: CASSRITGALNTEAFF. CDR3 in DNA: TGTGCCAGCAGCCGCATCACGGGGGCTCTGAACACTGAAGCTTTCTTT.

The J gene is TRBJ2-7, the V gene TRBV10-3, with D perhaps matching TRBD1 (6 bases). CDR1 and CDR2 (germline): ENHRY, SYGVKD. This CDR3 region has 16 residues. V was trimmed by 8 bases and J by 1 base, leaving 21 bases between them. The CDR3 nucleotides are TGTGCCATCTCCACCATGGACAGCCCTTATTCCTACGAGCAGTACTTC. It specifies CAISTMDSPYSYEQYF.

The rearrangement uses TRBV4-1 and TRBJ1-2; D not resolved. Germline assignment: CDR1 MGHRA and CDR2 YSYEKL. The CDR3 is 15 amino acids. Trimming shortened V by 0 bases and J by 3 bases, and 11 bases separated the two germline ends. CDR3 nucleotides: TGCGCCAGCAGCCAAGATGGGTATTGGGACTATGGCTACACCTTC. It translates to CASSQDGYWDYGYTF.

As for this clone: Other nucleotide sequences from this sample produce the same CDR3. The J gene is TRBJ2-2, the V gene TRBV28; D unclear. This CDR3 is built from 12 residues. The V gene's germline CDR1 is MDHEN and CDR2 SYDVKM. Trimming took 3 bases from V and 2 from J, leaving 1 base between them. The CDR3 sequence is CASSFNTGELFF. DNA of the CDR3: TGTGCCAGCAGTTTTAACACCGGGGAGCTGTTTTTT.

The chain's CDR3 is CATSTNKGTSGSFPYEQYF. The CDR3 DNA follows: TGTGCCACCAGCACCAACAAGGGGACTAGCGGGAGTTTCCCCTACGAGCAGTACTTC. The chain recombines TRBV15 with TRBJ2-7; 14 nucleotides agree with TRBD2. With V trimmed by 4 bases and J by 2 bases, 13 bases remained unmatched. The germline CDR1 and CDR2 sequences are LNHNV and YYDKDF (reference sequence). This CDR3 has 19 residues.

This clone appeared once. This chain joins TRBV29-1 and TRBJ2-7, with TRBD1 identical over 9 bases. V shed 6 bases, J shed 4 bases, and the junction held 7 bases outside the gene matches. The germline V gene has CDR1 SQVTM and CDR2 ANQGSEA. This CDR3 has 13 residues. DNA for the CDR3: TGCAGCGTGGTACAGGGGGCATTGTACGAGCAGTACTTC. Amino acids: CSVVQGALYEQYF.

V and J are TRBV2 and TRBJ2-7; D is unresolved. CDR3 length equals 13 residues. V lost 3 bases and J 0 bases, leaving 6 bases between the germline ends. The V gene's germline CDR1 is SNHLY and CDR2 FYNNEI. The CDR3 region is CASSDPGSYEQYF. The CDR3 DNA is TGTGCCAGCAGTGACCCGGGCTCCTACGAGCAGTACTTC.

J is TRBJ2-3 and V is TRBV7-9; D not certain. Between the trimmed V and J ends, which lost 3 bases and 6 bases, there was a span of 10 bases. CDR3 length: 13 amino acids. In germline, CDR1 is SEHNR, CDR2 FQNEAQ (reference sequence). The CDR3 bases are TGTGCCAGCAGCTTTGCCGTCGAGGATACGCAGTATTTT. Translating it yields CASSFAVEDTQYF.

V usage is TRBV27 and J usage is TRBJ1-1; D may be TRBD1 (5 bases). Per the germline V gene, CDR1 is MNHEY and CDR2 is SMNVEV (reference sequence). CDR3 length: 15 residues. Between the trimmed V and J ends, which lost 4 bases and 0 bases, there was a span of 12 bases. The CDR3: CASSSWGPMNTEAFF. In DNA, the CDR3 is TGTGCCAGCAGTTCTTGGGGACCGATGAACACTGAAGCTTTCTTT.

For this clone: In the same sample, other DNA sequences code for this CDR3. In DNA, the CDR3 is TGTGCCAGCAGTTCGGGACTTCTTGGGGAGACCCAGTACTTC. Amino acid sequence: CASSSGLLGETQYF. The genes are TRBV28 and TRBJ2-5, with a tentative D call TRBD2 (6 bases). This CDR3 region has 14 residues. Between the trimmed V and J ends, which lost 4 bases and 5 bases, there was a span of 14 bases. The V gene's germline CDR1 is MDHEN and CDR2 SYDVKM.

This chain uses TRBV4-3 with TRBJ2-3; 7 bases align to TRBD1. Germline trimming cut 2 bases from V and 3 bases from J; bases unmatched to any gene: 8. The CDR3 length is 16 residues. Germline V gene data show CDR1 as LGHNA and CDR2 as YSLEER. The CDR3 region is CASSQLTYRGTDTQYF. For the CDR3, the DNA is TGCGCCAGCAGCCAACTGACTTACAGGGGAACAGATACGCAGTATTTT.

Here the CDR3 DNA reads TGTGCCAGCAGCCCCTGGTCGGGAACTGAAGCTTTCTTT. It encodes CASSPWSGTEAFF. The rearrangement joins TRBV9 to TRBJ1-1; no definite D call. V was pared by 4 bases and J by 5 bases, with 12 bases between. Looked up from germline, CDR1 is SGDLS and CDR2 is YYNGEE. The CDR3 totals 13 residues.

This chain connects TRBV7-6 to TRBJ2-3; D may be TRBD1 (5 bases). The CDR3 spans 14 residues. Trimming took off 5 bases at V and 1 base at J, with 10 bases between the two ends. Germline V gene sequence: CDR1 SGHVS, CDR2 FNYEAQ. CDR3 DNA sequence: TGTGCCAGCAGCCGTTTAGGGGGCACAGATACGCAGTATTTT. Translation: CASSRLGGTDTQYF.

The chain carries TRBV4-2 and TRBJ2-7, with D possibly TRBD2 on 6 matching bases. Deletions cut 0 bases from V and 3 bases from J, with 12 bases between. The CDR3 contains 15 residues. Germline V gene data show CDR1 as LGHNA and CDR2 as YNFKEQ. In nucleotides, the CDR3 is TGTGCCAGCAGCCAAGAGGATACTAGCATCTACGAGCAGTACTTC. Protein: CASSQEDTSIYEQYF.

V and J are TRBV19 and TRBJ1-1; D unclear. V dropped 4 bases and J dropped 0 bases, with 9 bases sitting between them. The CDR3 runs 14 residues. The germline V gene encodes CDR1 LNHDA and CDR2 SQIVND (reference sequence). CDR3 residues: CASSNGYMNTEAFF. CDR3 DNA sequence: TGTGCCAGTAGTAACGGGTATATGAACACTGAAGCTTTCTTT.

Details on this clone: This sample includes further DNA sequences coding for the same CDR3. The V and J genes are TRBV13 and TRBJ2-2; 13 nucleotides agree with TRBD2. Germline trimming cut 3 bases from V and 1 base from J; bases unmatched to any gene: 2. This CDR3 is 17 amino acids long. Germline loops: CDR1 PRHDT, CDR2 FYEKMQ (reference sequence). The CDR3 spells CASSLGLAGMNTGELFF. CDR3 sequence (DNA): TGTGCCAGCAGCTTGGGACTAGCGGGGATGAACACCGGGGAGCTGTTTTTT.

The chain employs TRBV6-5 and TRBJ2-4; TRBD1 aligns across 9 bases. V trimming: 7 bases; J trimming: 8 bases; junction bases outside the gene matches: 9. Germline V gene data show CDR1 as MNHEY and CDR2 as SVGAGI. This CDR3 is 14 amino acids long. CDR3 bases: TGTGCCAGCACCCCGGGACAGGGTAGCGACATTCAGTACTTC. This translates into CASTPGQGSDIQYF.

On this clone itself: Within the sample, other DNA sequences also encode this same CDR3. The rearrangement uses TRBV7-9 and TRBJ2-7; a weak D match, TRBD1 (6 bases). CDR3 length equals 13 residues. CDR1 and CDR2 from the germline V gene are SEHNR and FQNEAQ (reference sequence). The ends were cut back, 4 bases at V and 0 bases at J, with 7 bases in the middle. The CDR3 loop is CASSWTASYEQYF. CDR3 sequence (DNA): TGTGCCAGCAGCTGGACAGCCTCCTACGAGCAGTACTTC.

The J gene is TRBJ1-2, the V gene TRBV7-9; D gene uncertain. Deletions cut 1 base from V and 7 bases from J, with 10 bases between. Germline V gene data show CDR1 as SEHNR and CDR2 as FQNEAQ (reference sequence). The CDR3 loop spans 13 amino acids. CDR3 amino acids: CASSLEPAVGYTF. CDR3 in DNA: TGTGCCAGCAGCTTAGAACCGGCGGTTGGCTACACCTTC.

J is TRBJ2-3 and V is TRBV6-1; 12 nucleotides match TRBD1. There are 18 residues in the CDR3. V dropped 0 bases and J dropped 4; count of bases not matched to a gene: 8. Germline V gives CDR1 MNHNS, CDR2 SASEGT. This CDR3 is CASSEAWWDRGRADTQYF. The CDR3 nucleotides are TGTGCCAGCAGTGAAGCGTGGTGGGACAGGGGGCGGGCAGATACGCAGTATTTT.

On this clone itself: Other nucleotide sequences from this sample produce the same CDR3. The V call is TRBV19, the J call TRBJ1-5; perhaps TRBD1 as D (5 bases). The germline CDR1 and CDR2 sequences are LNHDA and SQIVND (reference sequence). V shed 3 bases and J shed 4 bases, with 7 bases lying between them. The length of the CDR3 is 13 residues. CDR3 loop: CASSIGGNQPQHF. The CDR3 DNA sequence: TGTGCCAGTAGTATTGGGGGAAATCAGCCCCAGCATTTT.

The rearrangement joins TRBV7-6 to TRBJ2-7; the D gene is possibly TRBD2 (6 bases). The V gene's germline CDR1 is SGHVS and CDR2 FNYEAQ. The V end was cut by 5 bases, the J end by 2 bases, with 13 bases between. This CDR3 contains 14 residues. CDR3 in DNA: TGTGCCAGCAGCCCCGCCGGAGGGACCTACGAGCAGTACTTC. Translating it yields CASSPAGGTYEQYF.

In DNA, the CDR3 is TGTGCCAGCAGCTTAGCATCGGTTAACTCTGGGGCCAACGTCCTGACTTTC. It yields the protein CASSLASVNSGANVLTF. The chain is built from TRBV7-9 and TRBJ2-6; D not resolved. This CDR3 contains 17 residues. Trimming removed 0 bases at V and 0 bases at J, with 9 bases between. Germline V lookup: CDR1 SEHNR, CDR2 FQNEAQ (reference sequence).

The chain combines TRBV25-1 with TRBJ2-7, with 7 bases aligning to TRBD1. The CDR3 has 14 amino acids. Per germline, CDR1 MGHDK and CDR2 SYGVNS. V was pared by 2 bases and J by 3 bases, with 4 bases of the junction left unmatched. The CDR3 sequence is CASSEGAGGYEQYF. The DNA of the CDR3 is TGTGCCAGCAGTGAAGGGGCAGGGGGCTACGAGCAGTACTTC.

The CDR3 here is CASSSQRLAGGNQDTGELFF. CDR3 nucleotides: TGTGCCAGCAGTTCCCAACGACTAGCGGGAGGGAATCAGGACACCGGGGAGCTGTTTTTT. V is TRBV27 and J is TRBJ2-2; 14 nucleotides match TRBD2. Germline loops: CDR1 MNHEY, CDR2 SMNVEV (reference sequence). The trim removed 4 bases at V and 3 bases at J, leaving 13 bases unmatched. CDR3 size: 20 residues.

This clone has a single count. The rearrangement uses TRBV5-1 and TRBJ1-1; D perhaps matches TRBD1 (5 bases). Germline V CDR1 and CDR2: SGHRS, YFSETQ. Between the trimmed V and J ends, which lost 0 bases and 5 bases, there was a span of 23 bases. This CDR3 has 18 residues. CDR3: CASSLAGWKGPSGTEAFF. CDR3 DNA: TGCGCCAGCAGCTTGGCGGGTTGGAAGGGACCCAGCGGAACTGAAGCTTTCTTT.